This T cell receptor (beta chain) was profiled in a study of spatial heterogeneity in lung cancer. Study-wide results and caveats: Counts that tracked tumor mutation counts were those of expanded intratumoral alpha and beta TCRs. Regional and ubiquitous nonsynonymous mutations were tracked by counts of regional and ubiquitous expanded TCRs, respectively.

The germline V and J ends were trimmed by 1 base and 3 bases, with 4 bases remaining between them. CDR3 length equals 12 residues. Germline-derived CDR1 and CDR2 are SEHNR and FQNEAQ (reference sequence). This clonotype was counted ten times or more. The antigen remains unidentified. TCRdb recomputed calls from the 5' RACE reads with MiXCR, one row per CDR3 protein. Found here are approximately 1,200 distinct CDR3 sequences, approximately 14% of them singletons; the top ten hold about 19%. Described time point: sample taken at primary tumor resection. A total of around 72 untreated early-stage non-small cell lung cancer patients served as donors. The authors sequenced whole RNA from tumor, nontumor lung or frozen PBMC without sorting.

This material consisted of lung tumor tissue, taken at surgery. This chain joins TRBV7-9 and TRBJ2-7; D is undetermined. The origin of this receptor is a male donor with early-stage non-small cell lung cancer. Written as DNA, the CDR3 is TGTGCCAGCAGCTTAGAGGTCTACGAGCAGTACTTC. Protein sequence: CASSLEVYEQYF.